The 13 T cell receptor beta chains below all came from one sample that was sequenced in a study of blood T cell repertoires in COVID-19. The assay was immunoSEQ multiplex PCR, and TCRdb's table has in-frame clones only and misses some. Here the sample spans tens of thousands of clones, around 90% being singletons. The sample was peripheral blood. The receptors stem from a woman in her 70s with active COVID-19.

The chain uses TRBV5-1 and TRBJ2-2; TRBD1 is a possible D gene (5 bases). Trimming removed 1 base from V and 3 bases from J, with 13 bases in between. Per germline, CDR1 SGHRS and CDR2 YFSETQ. This CDR3 spans 16 amino acids. CDR3 in amino acids: CASSLPQGWDTGELFF. The CDR3 DNA reads TGCGCCAGCAGCTTGCCTCAGGGTTGGGACACCGGGGAGCTGTTTTTT.

The CDR3 DNA sequence: TGTGCCAGCAGCTTAGAAGGTGACAGGGCCTATGGCTACACCTTC. Protein sequence: CASSLEGDRAYGYTF. The chain recombines TRBV7-8 with TRBJ1-2; TRBD1 matches at 7 bases. V was pared by 1 base and J by 4 bases, with 6 bases of the junction left unmatched. Germline V gene data show CDR1 as SGHVS and CDR2 as FQNEAQ. The CDR3 covers 15 residues.

This rearrangement joins TRBV5-4 to TRBJ2-3, with 14 bases matching TRBD2. The CDR3 is made up of 16 amino acids. J was trimmed by 6 bases and V by 0 bases; bases with no gene match: 3. CDR1 and CDR2 from the germline V gene are SGHNT and YYREEE (reference sequence). CDR3 loop: CASSLGTSGGLDTQYF. For the CDR3, the DNA is TGTGCCAGCAGCTTGGGGACTAGCGGGGGGTTGGATACGCAGTATTTT.

V usage is TRBV6-2 or TRBV6-3 and J usage is TRBJ1-2, with D unresolved. The CDR3 runs to 14 residues. Germline V gene lookup returns CDR1 MNHEY and CDR2 SVGEGT. Trimming pared 0 bases from V and 0 bases from J, leaving 5 bases between. CDR3 coding DNA: TGTGCCAGCAGTTACTCTGGAGCTAACTATGGCTACACCTTC. It is translated as CASSYSGANYGYTF.

The V gene is TRBV15, the J gene TRBJ2-6; the D gene is possibly TRBD1 (6 bases). Between the trimmed V and J ends, which lost 8 bases and 0 bases, there was a span of 14 bases. This CDR3 is 16 amino acids long. Germline CDR1 reads LNHNV; CDR2 reads YYDKDF (reference sequence). As DNA, the CDR3 is TGTGCCACCGGCCACGGACAGTTCTCTGGGGCCAACGTCCTGACTTTC. Protein sequence: CATGHGQFSGANVLTF.

The chain couples TRBV6-5 to TRBJ1-5; TRBD1 might be the D (6 bases). Trimming shortened V by 6 bases and J by 4 bases, and 10 bases separated the two germline ends. CDR3 length: 13 amino acids. CDR1 MNHEY and CDR2 SVGAGI come from the germline V gene. The CDR3 DNA reads as TGTGCCAGCAGATCTCAGGGGAATCAGCCCCAGCATTTT. Amino acids: CASRSQGNQPQHF.

This chain uses TRBV4-3 with TRBJ1-6; D may be TRBD1 (6 bases). The V end lost 3 bases, the J end lost 9 bases, and 9 bases lay between the germline ends. The CDR3 runs 13 residues. Germline CDR1 is LGHNA and CDR2 is YSLEER. CDR3 in DNA: TGCGCCAGCAGCCAGCAGGGGACTTCACCCCTCCACTTT. Encoded protein: CASSQQGTSPLHF.

This clone has a single count. The chain has TRBV19 and TRBJ1-2; possible D gene TRBD1, 5 bases. The length of the CDR3 is 14 residues. Trimming removed 9 bases at V and 8 bases at J, with 22 bases between. Germline CDR1 reads LNHDA; CDR2 reads SQIVND (reference sequence). The CDR3 sequence is CARSPGHSEGGYTF. CDR3 DNA: TGTGCCAGATCCCCAGGACACTCGGAAGGCGGCTACACCTTC.

This clone was counted once. The genes are TRBV9 and TRBJ1-2; unclear D gene. From germline, CDR1 is SGDLS and CDR2 YYNGEE. The CDR3 length is 13 residues. V lost 0 bases to trimming and J lost 1 base, with 4 bases between them. CDR3: CASSVASNYGYTF. The CDR3 DNA reads TGTGCCAGCAGCGTAGCCAGTAACTATGGCTACACCTTC.

The gene calls are TRBV6-5 and TRBJ1-5; no firm D call. V lost 0 bases and J lost 4, with 7 bases in between. The CDR3 extends over 14 amino acids. Per germline, CDR1 MNHEY and CDR2 SVGAGI. CDR3: CASSYSAGNQPQHF. The CDR3 DNA sequence: TGTGCCAGCAGTTACTCCGCCGGTAATCAGCCCCAGCATTTT.

The V and J genes are TRBV6-1 and TRBJ1-2; TRBD1 is a possible D gene (5 bases). This CDR3 has 14 residues. V was clipped by 2 bases and J by 3 bases, with 10 bases between them. CDR1 and CDR2 (germline): MNHNS, SASEGT. For the CDR3, the DNA is TGTGCCAGCAGTGAAAACGGGGGGGACTATGGCTACACCTTC. Amino acid sequence: CASSENGGDYGYTF.

The gene calls are TRBV15 and TRBJ2-7; a weak D match, TRBD2 (6 bases). CDR3 length equals 14 residues. Germline values: CDR1 LNHNV, CDR2 YYDKDF (reference sequence). V was pared by 0 bases and J by 7 bases, with 13 bases between. CDR3 sequence reads: CATSRDKGLGEQYF. The CDR3 DNA reads TGTGCCACCAGCAGAGACAAGGGACTTGGGGAGCAGTACTTC.

This chain joins TRBV20-1 and TRBJ2-1; D might be TRBD1 (6 bases). The germline CDR1 and CDR2 sequences are DFQATT and SNEGSKA (reference sequence). Trimming left V 3 bases short and J 4 bases short, with 10 bases between. The CDR3 runs to 13 residues. CDR3 protein: CSASRGIYNEQFF. The CDR3 DNA sequence: TGCAGTGCTAGTAGGGGGATATACAATGAGCAGTTCTTC.